A single sample is the source of the 2 T cell receptor beta chains below, sequenced in a study of human T cells and chemical hapten exposure (dated by TCRdb to the early 2020s). The time point label, read with the paper, signifies: patch test 2, 6 weeks after DPC sensitization. The treatment or condition label of this sample denotes: therapeutic diphenylcyclopropenone sensitization with weekly scalp DPC. The library was prepared using RACE. This sample was sequenced with a NextSeq 500. TCRdb handled the public reads itself, with Q25 trimming in fastp and clone calling in MiXCR, and kept productive beta chains. Each CDR3 protein appears once, grouped with its most common genes and DNA. The sample yields some 70,000 distinct CDR3 sequences; 10% were counted once. In total, the top ten clones hold about 6.6% of the sample. Source: whole blood, taken in connection with sensitization to the hapten diphenylcyclopropenone (DPC). The receptors come from a woman between 50 and 59 years old with alopecia areata. Some clones in this sample may be carry-over from other donors' samples.

Of note for this clonotype: A much larger clone differs from this one at a single base, so this may be a read error. The chain has TRBV25-1 and TRBJ1-2; perhaps TRBD1 as D (6 bases). Germline V gene sequence: CDR1 MGHDK, CDR2 SYGVNS. This CDR3 has 14 residues. The chain's CDR3 is CASSDGGRAYGDTF. The CDR3 nucleotides are TGTGCCAGCAGTGATGGGGGGCGCGCCTATGGCGACACCTTC.

Points on this clonotype: An end of the junction differs from the germline gene, which may be a read error. The CDR3 sequence is CASSLSGSSYNEQLF. CDR3 bases: TGTGCCAGCAGCTTAAGCGGGAGCTCCTACAATGAGCAGTTGTTC. The gene calls are TRBV7-3 and TRBJ2-1; 7 bases align to TRBD2. Germline assignment: CDR1 SGHTA and CDR2 FQGTGA. The CDR3 is made up of 15 amino acids.